What follows are 14 T cell receptor beta chains derived from one specimen sequenced in a study of blood T cell repertoires in COVID-19. Here immunoSEQ multiplex PCR was the method, and the copy in TCRdb shows in-frame clones only, minus some. The repertoire holds 200,000 or so clones, with roughly 84% as singletons. The sequencing input was peripheral blood. These receptor sequences come from a man in his forties with active or convalescent COVID-19.

The chain uses TRBV5-1 and TRBJ2-7; TRBD2 agrees at 9 bases. With V trimmed by 2 bases and J by 0 bases, 9 bases remained unmatched. There are 17 residues in the CDR3. Germline CDR1 is SGHRS and CDR2 is YFSETQ. The CDR3 DNA reads TGCGCCAGCAGCTTATATCCCGGCGGGAGGGCCTCCTACGAGCAGTACTTC. Its protein is CASSLYPGGRASYEQYF.

The genes are TRBV21-1 and TRBJ2-5; the table names TRBD1, a call not compared with the DNA. TRBV21-1 is given as a pseudogene. The CDR3 has 15 residues. CDR3 amino acids: CASSTPGTGTPTQYF. CDR3 sequence (DNA): TGTGCCAGCAGCACCCCCGGGACAGGGACCCCCACCCAGTACTTC.

The J gene is TRBJ2-1, the V gene TRBV25-1; 10 bases align to TRBD2. CDR3 length: 17 amino acids. Germline CDR1 reads MGHDK; CDR2 reads SYGVNS. The junction had 6 bases not matched to a gene; V was cut back by 4 bases and J by 0 bases. In DNA form, the CDR3 reads TGTGCCAGCAGTGTCCTAGGGACTAGCGACTCCTACAATGAGCAGTTCTTC. Its protein product is CASSVLGTSDSYNEQFF. The full variable domain, rest sourced from reference TRBV25-1 and TRBJ2-1, is EADIYQTPRYLVIGTGKKITLECSQTMGHDKMYWYQQDPGMELHLIHYSYGVNSTEKGDLSSESTVSRIRTEHFPLTLESARPSHTSQYLCASSVLGTSDSYNEQFFGPGTRLTVL.

In DNA, the CDR3 is TGTGCCAGCAGTCCAGAGAACACTGAAGCTTTCTTT. The encoded protein is CASSPENTEAFF. V usage is TRBV28 and J usage is TRBJ1-1; D is ambiguous. V was clipped by 5 bases and J by 1 base, with 5 bases between them. CDR1 and CDR2 (germline): MDHEN, SYDVKM. The CDR3 runs 12 residues.

The chain is built from TRBV19 and TRBJ1-1, with 7 nucleotides matching TRBD1. CDR1 and CDR2 (germline): LNHDA, SQIVND (reference sequence). The CDR3 consists of 16 residues. J gave up 2 bases and V 5 bases, and 11 bases lay outside the gene matches. The CDR3 coding sequence is TGTGCCAGTAGTCGAGGACAGGTACAATCTAACACTGAAGCTTTCTTT. Translated: CASSRGQVQSNTEAFF.

The V call is TRBV27, the J call TRBJ2-5, with 12 positions matching TRBD2. In germline, CDR1 is MNHEY, CDR2 SMNVEV (reference sequence). The CDR3 runs to 16 residues. Germline trimming cut 4 bases from V and 1 base from J; bases unmatched to any gene: 4. In DNA, the CDR3 is TGTGCCAGCAGTTCACTAGCGGGAGGATTCCAAGAGACCCAGTACTTC. It is translated as CASSSLAGGFQETQYF.

V usage is TRBV2 and J usage is TRBJ1-4, with D perhaps matching TRBD1 (6 bases). The V end was cut by 3 bases, the J end by 4 bases, with 12 bases between. This CDR3 has 15 residues. Germline loops: CDR1 SNHLY, CDR2 FYNNEI. CDR3 bases: TGTGCCAGCAGTGACCAGGGGACCGTTAATGAAAAACTGTTTTTT. This translates into CASSDQGTVNEKLFF.

This clone was detected a few times. This chain uses TRBV19 with TRBJ2-3; TRBD2 matches at 9 bases. This CDR3 has 17 amino acids. Germline V gene data show CDR1 as LNHDA and CDR2 as SQIVND (reference sequence). With V trimmed by 7 bases and J by 1 base, 12 bases remained unmatched. The DNA of the CDR3 is TGTGCCAGTAATAAGGGTAGCGGGGGAAGAGGCACAGATACGCAGTATTTT. Amino acids: CASNKGSGGRGTDTQYF.

V and J are TRBV2 and TRBJ2-3, with 8 bases fitting TRBD2. J was trimmed by 0 bases and V by 2 bases; bases with no gene match: 4. The CDR3 length is 16 residues. Germline V gives CDR1 SNHLY, CDR2 FYNNEI. CDR3 DNA: TGTGCCAGCAGTGAACCCAGCGGGGGAAGCACAGATACGCAGTATTTT. Its translation: CASSEPSGGSTDTQYF.

This clone was seen just once. This rearrangement joins TRBV27 to TRBJ2-3, with 7 bases matching TRBD1. Trimming cost V 4 bases and J 6 bases; bases outside gene matches: 4. Looked up from germline, CDR1 is MNHEY and CDR2 is SMNVEV (reference sequence). This CDR3 region has 13 residues. As DNA, the CDR3 is TGTGCCAGCAGTTCTCAACAGGGGGATACGCAGTATTTT. The encoded protein is CASSSQQGDTQYF.

The J gene is TRBJ1-2, the V gene TRBV7-9; 9 bases match TRBD1. Trimming at V came to 5 bases and at J to 6 bases, leaving 7 bases not matched to a gene. CDR3 length: 14 residues. Germline-derived CDR1 and CDR2 are SEHNR and FQNEAQ (reference sequence). The CDR3 loop reads CASSPGTGPHGYTF. The CDR3 bases are TGTGCCAGCAGCCCCGGGACAGGGCCTCATGGCTACACCTTC.

The V call is TRBV27, the J call TRBJ1-6; possibly TRBD1 for D (5 bases). CDR3 length: 16 amino acids. Looked up from germline, CDR1 is MNHEY and CDR2 is SMNVEV (reference sequence). V lost 5 bases and J lost 6, with 17 bases in between. CDR3 DNA: TGTGCCAGCAGTGATGGCACAGGTCCCCCTAATTCACCCCTCCACTTT. Its translation: CASSDGTGPPNSPLHF.

V usage is TRBV5-1 and J usage is TRBJ1-2, with 8 bases lining up with TRBD1. The V and J ends lost 4 bases and 0 bases, in that order; junction bases with no gene match: 5. The CDR3 loop spans 15 amino acids. Germline CDR1 reads SGHRS; CDR2 reads YFSETQ. CDR3: CASSRTGGTNYGYTF. DNA of the CDR3: TGCGCCAGCAGCCGTACAGGGGGAACTAACTATGGCTACACCTTC.

This clone came up once. The genes are TRBV2 and TRBJ2-1; possible D gene TRBD1, 5 bases. Germline V CDR1 and CDR2: SNHLY, FYNNEI. The length of the CDR3 is 17 residues. Between the trimmed V and J ends, which lost 0 bases and 4 bases, there was a span of 16 bases. CDR3 sequence reads: CASSEALRGAGYNEQFF. CDR3 nucleotide sequence: TGTGCCAGCAGTGAAGCGCTTAGGGGCGCCGGATACAATGAGCAGTTCTTC.